Below are 2 T cell receptor beta chains sequenced from a single sample in a study of shared clonotypes between healthy human individuals. Using immunoSEQ multiplex PCR, the repertoire was profiled, and TCRdb retains in-frame clones only, with some absent. This table has 450,000 or so clones, roughly three quarters appearing once. The sequenced sample was PBMCs. These receptors originate from a woman between 35 and 50 years old in good health. Some clones in this sample may be carry-over from other donors' samples.

The V call is TRBV6-1, the J call TRBJ2-7; 7 bases align to TRBD1. V lost 3 bases to trimming and J lost 2 bases; unmatched junction nucleotides: 7. The CDR3 totals 15 residues. Per germline, CDR1 MNHNS and CDR2 SASEGT. DNA of the CDR3: TGTGCCAGCAGTGACCTTCGGACAGGAACCTACGAGCAGTACTTC. It is translated as CASSDLRTGTYEQYF.

The rearrangement joins TRBV30 to TRBJ2-3; D is ambiguous. CDR1 is GTSNPN, CDR2 SVGIG, per germline (reference sequence). The CDR3 consists of 12 residues. Trimming took 2 bases from V and 3 from J, leaving 6 bases between them. The CDR3 region has the DNA TGTGCCTGGAGTAAAGTAACAGATACGCAGTATTTT. Protein sequence: CAWSKVTDTQYF.